This T cell receptor beta chain stems from a study of blood T cell repertoires in COVID-19. Study summary: Whether acute or convalescent, the COVID-19 samples came from the United States, Italy and Spain.

Authors' processing steps: Reference gene primer amplification gave estimated nucleated cell counts. The table came from immunoSEQ multiplex PCR; TCRdb's copy has only in-frame clones and leaves some out. V and J calls and clone size follow that table, whereas D and trimming were derived from the DNA. The sample holds about 240,000 clones, 75% to 85% seen once. The ends lost 4 bases at V and 7 bases at J; junction bases unmatched: 9. Per the germline V gene, CDR1 is SGHAT and CDR2 is FQNNGV. The CDR3 contains 18 residues. The receptor's source is a human donor in a cohort sampled during active COVID-19. The chain uses TRBV11-2 and TRBJ2-2; TRBD2 agrees at 16 bases. The sequencing input was peripheral blood. CDR3 nucleotides: TGTGCCAGCAGCTCCGAGGGACTAGCGGGAGGGCCCTTCGGGGAGCTGTTTTTT. This encodes CASSSEGLAGGPFGELFF.